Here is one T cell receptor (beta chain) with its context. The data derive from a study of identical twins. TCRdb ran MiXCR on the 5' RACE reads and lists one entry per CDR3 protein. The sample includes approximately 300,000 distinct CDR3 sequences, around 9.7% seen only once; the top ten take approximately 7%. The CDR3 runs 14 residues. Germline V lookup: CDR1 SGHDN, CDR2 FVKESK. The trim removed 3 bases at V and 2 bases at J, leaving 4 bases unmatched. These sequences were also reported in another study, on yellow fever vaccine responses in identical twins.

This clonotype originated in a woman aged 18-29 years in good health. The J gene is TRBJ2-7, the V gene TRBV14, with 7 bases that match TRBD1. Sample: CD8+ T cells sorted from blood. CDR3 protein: CASSHRDSPYEQYF. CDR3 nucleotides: TGTGCCAGCAGCCACCGGGACAGCCCCTACGAGCAGTACTTC.